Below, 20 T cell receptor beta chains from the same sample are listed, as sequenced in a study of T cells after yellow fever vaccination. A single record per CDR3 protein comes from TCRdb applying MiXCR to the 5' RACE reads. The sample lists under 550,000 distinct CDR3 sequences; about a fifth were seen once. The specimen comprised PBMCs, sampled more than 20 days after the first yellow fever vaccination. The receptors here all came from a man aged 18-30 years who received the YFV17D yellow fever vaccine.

The CDR3 reads CASSIGWGHEQFF. CDR3 in DNA: TGTGCCAGTAGTATCGGCTGGGGCCATGAGCAGTTCTTC. The V gene is TRBV19, the J gene TRBJ2-1; D is possibly TRBD1 (5 bases). Trimming pared 3 bases from V and 8 bases from J, leaving 11 bases between. The germline V gene encodes CDR1 LNHDA and CDR2 SQIVND (reference sequence). The CDR3 spans 13 residues.

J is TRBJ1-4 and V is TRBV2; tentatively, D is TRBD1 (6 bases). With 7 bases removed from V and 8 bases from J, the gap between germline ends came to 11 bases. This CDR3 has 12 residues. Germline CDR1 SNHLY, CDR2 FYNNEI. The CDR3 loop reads CASKGGREKLFF. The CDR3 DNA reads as TGTGCCAGCAAAGGGGGAAGAGAAAAACTGTTTTTT.

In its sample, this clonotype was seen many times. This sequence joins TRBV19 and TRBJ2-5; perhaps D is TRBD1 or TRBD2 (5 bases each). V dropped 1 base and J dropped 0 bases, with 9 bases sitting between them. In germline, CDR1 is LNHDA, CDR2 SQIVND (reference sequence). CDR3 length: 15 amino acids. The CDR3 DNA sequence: TGTGCCAGTAGTATAGGGGACGGGTACCAAGAGACCCAGTACTTC. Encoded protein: CASSIGDGYQETQYF.

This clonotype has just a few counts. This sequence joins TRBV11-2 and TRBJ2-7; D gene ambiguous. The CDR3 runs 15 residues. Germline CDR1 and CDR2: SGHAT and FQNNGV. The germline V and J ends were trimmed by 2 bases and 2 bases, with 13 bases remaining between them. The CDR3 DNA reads TGTGCCAGCAGCTTATCCCCAGTAGGTACCTACGAGCAGTACTTC. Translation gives CASSLSPVGTYEQYF.

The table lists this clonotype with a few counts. Here the CDR3 DNA reads TGTGCCAGCAGAGGGAGCGTTCGGCATGGCTACACCTTC. This gives the protein CASRGSVRHGYTF. The V and J genes are TRBV6-2 or TRBV6-3 and TRBJ1-2; no clear D gene. The V gene's germline CDR1 is MNHEY and CDR2 SVGEGT. CDR3 length: 13 amino acids. The germline V and J ends were trimmed by 6 bases and 6 bases, with 14 bases remaining between them.

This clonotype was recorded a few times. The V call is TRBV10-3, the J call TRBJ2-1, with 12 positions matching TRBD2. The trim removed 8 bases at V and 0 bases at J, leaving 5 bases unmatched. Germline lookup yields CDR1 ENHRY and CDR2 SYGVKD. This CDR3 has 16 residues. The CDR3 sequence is CAIGRTSGVSYNEQFF. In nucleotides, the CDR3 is TGTGCCATCGGGAGGACTAGCGGGGTCTCCTACAATGAGCAGTTCTTC.

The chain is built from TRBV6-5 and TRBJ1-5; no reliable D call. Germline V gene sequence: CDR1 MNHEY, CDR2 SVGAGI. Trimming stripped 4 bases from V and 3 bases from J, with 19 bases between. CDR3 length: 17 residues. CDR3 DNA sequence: TGTGCCAGCAGTTCAGAGGTCTCCCGAAATTCCAATCAGCCCCAGCATTTT. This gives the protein CASSSEVSRNSNQPQHF.

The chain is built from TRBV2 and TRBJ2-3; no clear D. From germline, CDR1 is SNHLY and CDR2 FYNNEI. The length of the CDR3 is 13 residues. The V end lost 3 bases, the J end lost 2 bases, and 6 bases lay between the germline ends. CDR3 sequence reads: CASSDVNTDTQYF. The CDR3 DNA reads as TGTGCCAGCAGTGATGTGAACACAGATACGCAGTATTTT. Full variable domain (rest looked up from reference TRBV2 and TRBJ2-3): EPEVTQTPSHQVTQMGQEVILRCVPISNHLYFYWYRQILGQKVEFLVSFYNNEISEKSEIFDDQFSVERPDGSNFTLKIRSTKLEDSAMYFCASSDVNTDTQYFGPGTRLTVL.

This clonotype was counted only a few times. The CDR3 here is CASSFGTDHNEQFF. CDR3 nucleotides: TGTGCCAGCAGTTTCGGGACAGACCACAATGAGCAGTTCTTC. V and J are TRBV12-3 or TRBV12-4 and TRBJ2-1; 7 nucleotides agree with TRBD1. The CDR3 totals 14 residues. The junction had 4 bases not matched to a gene; V was cut back by 3 bases and J by 5 bases.

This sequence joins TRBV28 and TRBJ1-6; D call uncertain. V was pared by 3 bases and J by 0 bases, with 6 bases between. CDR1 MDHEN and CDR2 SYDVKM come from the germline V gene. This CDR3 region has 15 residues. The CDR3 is CASSFPSSYNSPLHF. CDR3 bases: TGTGCCAGCAGTTTTCCCAGCTCCTATAATTCACCCCTCCACTTT. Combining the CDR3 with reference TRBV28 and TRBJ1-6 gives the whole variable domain DVKVTQSSRYLVKRTGEKVFLECVQDMDHENMFWYRQDPGLGLRLIYFSYDVKMKEKGDIPEGYSVSREKKERFSLILESASTNQTSMYLCASSFPSSYNSPLHFGNGTRLTVT.

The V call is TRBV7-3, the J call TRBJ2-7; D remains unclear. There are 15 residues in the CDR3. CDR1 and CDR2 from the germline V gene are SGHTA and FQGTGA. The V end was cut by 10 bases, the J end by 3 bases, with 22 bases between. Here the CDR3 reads CATPVWAFALYEQYF. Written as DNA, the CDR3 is TGTGCCACCCCCGTTTGGGCATTTGCTCTCTACGAGCAGTACTTC.

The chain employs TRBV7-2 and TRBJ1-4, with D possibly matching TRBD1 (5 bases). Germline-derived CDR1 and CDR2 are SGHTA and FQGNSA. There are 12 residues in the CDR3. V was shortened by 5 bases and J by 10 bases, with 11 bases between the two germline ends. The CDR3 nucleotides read TGTGCCAGCAGCCCGCGGGACGGAAAACTGTTTTTT. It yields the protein CASSPRDGKLFF.

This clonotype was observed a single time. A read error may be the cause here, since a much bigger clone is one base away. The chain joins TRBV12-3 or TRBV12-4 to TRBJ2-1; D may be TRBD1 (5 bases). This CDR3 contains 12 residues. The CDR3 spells CASAPGRDEQLF. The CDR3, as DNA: TGTGCCAGCGCCCCAGGGCGCGATGAGCAGCTCTTC.

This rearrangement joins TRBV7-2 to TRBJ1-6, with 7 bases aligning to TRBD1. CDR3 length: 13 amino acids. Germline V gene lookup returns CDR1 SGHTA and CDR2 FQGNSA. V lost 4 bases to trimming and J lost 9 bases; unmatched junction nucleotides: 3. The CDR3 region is CASSSRGPSPLHF. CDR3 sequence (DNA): TGTGCCAGCAGCTCTAGGGGGCCTTCACCCCTCCACTTT.

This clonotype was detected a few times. Here the CDR3 DNA reads TGTGCCAGCAGTTACTTATCTTATCGGGACAGGGGCATCGAGCAGTACTTC. This encodes CASSYLSYRDRGIEQYF. The chain carries TRBV6-5 and TRBJ2-7, with 10 nucleotides matching TRBD1. CDR1 is MNHEY and CDR2 is SVGAGI in the germline V gene. Losses at the gene ends were 1 base for V and 6 bases for J; bases not matched to a gene: 12. This CDR3 contains 17 residues.

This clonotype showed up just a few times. This CDR3 is CASSLFDRESNQPQHF. CDR3 nucleotides: TGTGCCAGCAGCTTATTCGACAGGGAAAGCAATCAGCCCCAGCATTTT. This chain joins TRBV7-3 and TRBJ1-5; 7 bases match TRBD1. Germline lookup yields CDR1 SGHTA and CDR2 FQGTGA. V was clipped by 2 bases and J by 1 base; unmatched bases: 5. The CDR3 is 16 residues long.

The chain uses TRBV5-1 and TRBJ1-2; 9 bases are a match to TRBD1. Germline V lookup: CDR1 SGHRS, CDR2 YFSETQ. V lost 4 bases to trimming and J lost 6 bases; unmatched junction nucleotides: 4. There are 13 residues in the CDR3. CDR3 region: CASSVDRGDGYTF. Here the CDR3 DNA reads TGCGCCAGCAGCGTGGACAGGGGAGATGGCTACACCTTC.

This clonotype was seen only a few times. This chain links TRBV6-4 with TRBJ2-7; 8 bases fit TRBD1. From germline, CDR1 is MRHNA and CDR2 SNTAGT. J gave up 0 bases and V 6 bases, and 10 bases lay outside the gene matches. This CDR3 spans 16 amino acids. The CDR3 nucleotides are TGTGCCAGCAGCGCGCCGGGACAGGAAAACTCCTACGAGCAGTACTTC. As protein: CASSAPGQENSYEQYF.

CDR3 protein: CASSWTAGGGADTQYF. The DNA of the CDR3 is TGCGCCAGCAGCTGGACGGCTGGCGGGGGGGCGGATACGCAGTATTTT. The V call is TRBV5-1, the J call TRBJ2-3; 9 nucleotides agree with TRBD2. This CDR3 spans 16 amino acids. V lost 3 bases, J lost 6 bases, and 11 bases stayed unmatched. Germline loops: CDR1 SGHRS, CDR2 YFSETQ.

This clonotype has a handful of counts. CDR3 amino acids: CASSLVLLTDTQYF. CDR3 coding DNA: TGTGCCAGCAGCTTAGTCTTGCTTACAGATACGCAGTATTTT. The chain joins TRBV11-2 to TRBJ2-3; D remains ambiguous. Trimming cost V 1 base and J 3 bases, with 8 bases left between them. The CDR3 sequence is 14 residues long. The V gene's germline CDR1 is SGHAT and CDR2 FQNNGV.